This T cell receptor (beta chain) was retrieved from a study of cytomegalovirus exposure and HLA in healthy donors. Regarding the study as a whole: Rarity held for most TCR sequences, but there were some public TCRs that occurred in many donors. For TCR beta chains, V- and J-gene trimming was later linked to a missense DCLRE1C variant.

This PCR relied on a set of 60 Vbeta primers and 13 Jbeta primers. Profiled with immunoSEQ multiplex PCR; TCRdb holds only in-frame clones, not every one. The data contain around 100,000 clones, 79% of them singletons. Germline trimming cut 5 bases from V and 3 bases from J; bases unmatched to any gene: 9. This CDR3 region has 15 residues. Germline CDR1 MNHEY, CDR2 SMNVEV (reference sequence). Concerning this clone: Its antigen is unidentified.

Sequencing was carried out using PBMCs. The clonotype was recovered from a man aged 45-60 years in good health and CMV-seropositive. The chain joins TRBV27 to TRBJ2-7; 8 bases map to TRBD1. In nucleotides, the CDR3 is TGTGCCAGCAGTCCCCATCGGACAGGGATCTACGAGCAGTACTTC. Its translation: CASSPHRTGIYEQYF.